This T cell receptor beta chain originates from a study of ipilimumab plus nivolumab after autologous stem cell transplantation. This clone showed up just once. Germline loops: CDR1 SNHLY, CDR2 FYNNEI. Unmatched junction bases numbered 7, after V lost 11 bases and J lost 4 bases. The length of the CDR3 is 13 residues. Assay used: immunoSEQ multiplex PCR; TCRdb lists only in-frame clones, some missing. Among 17,000 or so clones listed, over 60% were seen once. The genes are TRBV2 and TRBJ2-7, with 11 positions matching TRBD2. The sequencing used PBMCs, collected in a trial of ipilimumab plus nivolumab as post-transplant consolidation. The sequence was obtained from a male donor with diffuse large B-cell lymphoma. CDR3 nucleotides: TGTGCCGGCCGGGTAGCGGGGGGGTACGAGCAGTACTTC. Amino acids: CAGRVAGGYEQYF.